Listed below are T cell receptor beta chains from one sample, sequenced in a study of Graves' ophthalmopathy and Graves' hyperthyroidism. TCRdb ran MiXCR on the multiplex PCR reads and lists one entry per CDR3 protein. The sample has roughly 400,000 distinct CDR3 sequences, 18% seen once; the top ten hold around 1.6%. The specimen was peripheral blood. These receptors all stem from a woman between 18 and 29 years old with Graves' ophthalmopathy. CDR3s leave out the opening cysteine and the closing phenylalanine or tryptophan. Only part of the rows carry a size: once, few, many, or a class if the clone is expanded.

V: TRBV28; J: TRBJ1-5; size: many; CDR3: ASRGTGVWNQPQH
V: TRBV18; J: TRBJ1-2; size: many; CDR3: ASSPTRTVDYGYT
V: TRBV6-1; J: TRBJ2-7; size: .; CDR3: ASSLASGTGWYEQY
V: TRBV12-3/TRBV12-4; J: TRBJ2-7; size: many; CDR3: ASSPGTGFPFQQY
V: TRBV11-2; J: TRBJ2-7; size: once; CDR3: ASSLTTGGPYEQY
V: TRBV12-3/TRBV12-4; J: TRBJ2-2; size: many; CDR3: ASRGDSITGELF
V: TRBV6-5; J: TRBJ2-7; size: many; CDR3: ASSYTVSSGGTYEQY
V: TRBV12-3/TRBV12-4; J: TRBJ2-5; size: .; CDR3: ASALAQTQY
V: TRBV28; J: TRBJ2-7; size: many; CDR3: ASSSTGTGIYEQY
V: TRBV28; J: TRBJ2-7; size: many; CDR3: ASRDFYEQY
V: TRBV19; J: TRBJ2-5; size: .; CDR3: ASSRLLKETQY
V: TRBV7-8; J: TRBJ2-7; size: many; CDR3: ASSLREGALSYEQY
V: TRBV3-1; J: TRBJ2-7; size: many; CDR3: ASSQDSFVNQQY
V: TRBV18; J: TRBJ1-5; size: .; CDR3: ASSVTGQGDFQPQH
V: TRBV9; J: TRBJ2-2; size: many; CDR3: ASSVSSRPGDTGELF
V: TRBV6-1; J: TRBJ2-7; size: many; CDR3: ASSAPASYEQC
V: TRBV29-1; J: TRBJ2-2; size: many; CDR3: SAPDEDTGELF
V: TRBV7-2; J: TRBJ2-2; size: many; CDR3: ASSLVTGELF
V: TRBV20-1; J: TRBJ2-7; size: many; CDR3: SARGVSGRYEQY
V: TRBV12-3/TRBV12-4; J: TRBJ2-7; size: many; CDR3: ASSLVSGEQY
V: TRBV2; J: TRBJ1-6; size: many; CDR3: ASSVGRESPLH
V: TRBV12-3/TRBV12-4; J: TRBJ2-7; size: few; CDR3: ASRISAGDSYEQY
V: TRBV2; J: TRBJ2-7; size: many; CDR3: ASSVNRGYEQY
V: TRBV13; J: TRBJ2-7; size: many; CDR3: ASSLATGATYEQY
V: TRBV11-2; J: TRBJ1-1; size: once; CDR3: ASSSLSGTMNTEAF
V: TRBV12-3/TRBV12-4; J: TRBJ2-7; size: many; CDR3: ASSLDPMAREQY
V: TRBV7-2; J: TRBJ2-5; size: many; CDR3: ASSLKWGHHPRY
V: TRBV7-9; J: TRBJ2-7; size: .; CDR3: ASSQTGNHEQY
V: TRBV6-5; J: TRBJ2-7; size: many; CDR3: ASSYSGQVSSYEQY
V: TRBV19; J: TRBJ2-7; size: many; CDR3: ASSPYRGSSYEQY
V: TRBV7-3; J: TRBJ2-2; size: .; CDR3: ASSLNTGGNTGELF
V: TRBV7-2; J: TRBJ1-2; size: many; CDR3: ASRQTGGLDGYT
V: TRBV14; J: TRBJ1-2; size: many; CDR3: ASSPFGQGNYGYT
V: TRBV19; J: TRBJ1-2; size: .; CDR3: ASTDHRGRVGGYT
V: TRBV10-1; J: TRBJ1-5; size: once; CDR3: ASTDGPGQRGKQPQH
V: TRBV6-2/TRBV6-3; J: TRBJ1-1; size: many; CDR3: ASSSGISWSTEAF
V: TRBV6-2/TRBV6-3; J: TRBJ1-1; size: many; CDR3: ASSWTGLLENTEAF
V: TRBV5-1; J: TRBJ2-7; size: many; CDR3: ASGSGGLYEQY
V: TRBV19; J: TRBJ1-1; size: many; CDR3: ASSIGYRDKRTEAF
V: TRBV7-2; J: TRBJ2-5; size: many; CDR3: ASSGMGQETQY
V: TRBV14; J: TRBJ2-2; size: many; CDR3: ASSQRRQGGTGELF
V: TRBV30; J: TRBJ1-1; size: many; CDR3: AWVRLRAF
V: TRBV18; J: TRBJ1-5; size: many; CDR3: ASSPGAHSNQPQH
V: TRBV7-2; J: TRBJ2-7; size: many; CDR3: ASSLVRAEQY
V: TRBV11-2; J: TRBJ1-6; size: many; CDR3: ASSLDPGTFSSPLH
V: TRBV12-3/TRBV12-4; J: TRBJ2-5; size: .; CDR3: ASDRDREGETQY
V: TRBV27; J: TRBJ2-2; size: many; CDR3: ASSLSDRVGSTGELF
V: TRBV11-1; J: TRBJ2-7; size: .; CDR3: ASSSTGTSGSWDEQY
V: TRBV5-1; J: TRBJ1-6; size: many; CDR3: ASSLMDGNPPLH